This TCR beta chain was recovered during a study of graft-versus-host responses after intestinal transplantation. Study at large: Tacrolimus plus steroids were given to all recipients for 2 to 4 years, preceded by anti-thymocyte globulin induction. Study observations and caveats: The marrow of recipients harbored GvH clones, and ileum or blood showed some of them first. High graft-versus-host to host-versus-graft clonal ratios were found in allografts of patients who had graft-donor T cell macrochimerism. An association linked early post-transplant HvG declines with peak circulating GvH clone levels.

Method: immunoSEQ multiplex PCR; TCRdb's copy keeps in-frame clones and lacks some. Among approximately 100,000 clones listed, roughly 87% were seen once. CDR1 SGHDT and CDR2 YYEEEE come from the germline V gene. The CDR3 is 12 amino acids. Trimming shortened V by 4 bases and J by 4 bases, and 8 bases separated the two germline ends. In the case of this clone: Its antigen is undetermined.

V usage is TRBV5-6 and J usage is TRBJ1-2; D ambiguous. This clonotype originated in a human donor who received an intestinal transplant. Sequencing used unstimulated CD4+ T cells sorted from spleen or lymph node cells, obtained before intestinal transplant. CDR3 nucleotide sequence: TGTGCCAGCAGCCCCGGTTCCTATGGCTACACCTTC. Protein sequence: CASSPGSYGYTF.